This T cell receptor (beta chain) is from a study of cytotoxic CD8 clonotypes in ibrutinib-treated CLL. The V gene's germline CDR1 is LNHDA and CDR2 SQIVND (reference sequence). This CDR3 comprises 14 residues. V was cut by 5 bases and J by 3 bases, with 14 bases left in between. Here immunoSEQ multiplex PCR was the method, and the copy in TCRdb shows in-frame clones only, minus some. The table has 20,000 to 25,000 clones, around 80% seen once; the top ten hold approximately 7.7%. The sequencing here drew on PBMCs, taken before ibrutinib treatment. The clonotype comes from a human donor with chronic lymphocytic leukemia. This chain links TRBV19 with TRBJ2-7; no clear D. The CDR3 region has the DNA TGTGCCAGTAGTTCCCCTACGAAATTCTACGAGCAGTACTTC. Amino acids: CASSSPTKFYEQYF.